These 16 T cell receptor beta chains were all obtained from the same sample, sequenced in a study of T cells in women clearing cervical HPV infection. The assay was immunoSEQ multiplex PCR, and TCRdb's table has in-frame clones only and misses some. This sample contains roughly 20,000 clones. The specimen was blood buffy coat. The receptors originated from a woman aged 18 to 75 with a cervical HPV16 infection that either progressed to CIN3+ or cleared (not recorded which).

With respect to this clone: The read is 3 residues too short to cover the CDR3 end, so that end is filled in from the germline J gene. This rearrangement joins TRBV2 to TRBJ2-5; no definite D call. Germline lookup yields CDR1 SNHLY and CDR2 FYNNEI. There are 12 residues in the CDR3. Trimming took off 2 bases at V and 6 bases at J, with 7 bases between the two ends. CDR3 residues: CASSESIQTQYF. The covered CDR3 bases are TGTGCCAGCAGTGAATCTATCCAGACC.

As concerns this clone: Read coverage stops 3 residues before the CDR3 terminus; the germline J gene supplies the remainder. The gene calls are TRBV5-5 and TRBJ2-7; TRBD1 agrees at 9 bases. Germline assignment: CDR1 SGHKS and CDR2 YYEKEE (reference sequence). After removal of 1 base from V and 4 bases from J, the junction contained 3 bases not matched to a gene. The CDR3 extends over 14 amino acids. The sequenced CDR3 bases are TGTGCCAGCAGCTTGACAGGGGGCAAGTACGAG. Translated, it gives CASSLTGGKYE. The complete CDR3 reads CASSLTGGKYEQYF.

As regards this clone: The CDR3 end lies 3 residues beyond the end of the read and is filled in from the germline J gene. The chain links TRBV4-1 to TRBJ2-7; the match to TRBD2 covers 8 bases. Germline lookup yields CDR1 MGHRA and CDR2 YSYEKL. Trimming cost V 0 bases and J 0 bases; bases outside gene matches: 7. CDR3 length: 17 amino acids. CDR3 DNA (partial): TGCGCCAGCAGCCAAGACTCTCAGCGGGGGAGCTCCTACGAG. Protein product: CASSQDSQRGSSYE. In full, the CDR3 is CASSQDSQRGSSYEQYF.

A word on this clone: The DNA ends 3 residues before the CDR3 does, and the rest of the CDR3 is filled in from the germline J gene. The rearrangement uses TRBV13 and TRBJ1-1; D may be TRBD1 (6 bases). CDR3 size: 16 residues. Germline V gene data show CDR1 as PRHDT and CDR2 as FYEKMQ (reference sequence). With 1 base removed from V and 1 base from J, the gap between germline ends came to 13 bases. CDR3 protein: CASSLEGQIPNTEAFF. The covered CDR3 bases are TGTGCCAGCAGCTTAGAGGGACAAATACCGAACACTGAA.

Points on this clone: The read is 3 residues too short to cover the CDR3 end, so that end is filled in from the germline J gene. V and J are TRBV18 and TRBJ1-1, with 8 bases lining up with TRBD1. The CDR3 spans 16 residues. Germline assignment: CDR1 KGHSH and CDR2 LQKENI. Trimming at V came to 2 bases and at J to 1 base, leaving 6 bases not matched to a gene. CDR3 residues: CASSPKDRGENTEAFF. The sequenced part of the CDR3 DNA is TGTGCCAGCTCACCAAAAGACAGGGGCGAGAACACTGAA.

Concerning this clone itself: The read ends 3 residues shy of where the CDR3 ends; the end is completed using the germline J gene. The chain has TRBV20-1 and TRBJ2-3; D might be TRBD2 (7 bases). The CDR3 runs 13 residues. The V end lost 4 bases, the J end lost 1 base, and 9 bases lay between the germline ends. CDR1 and CDR2 from the germline V gene are DFQATT and SNEGSKA (reference sequence). The CDR3 loop is CSAKGGGTDTQYF. Incomplete CDR3 DNA: TGCAGTGCTAAGGGGGGGGGCACAGATACG.

A remark on this clone: The read halts 3 residues ahead of the CDR3 end, with the missing end drawn from the germline J gene. V usage is TRBV7-6 and J usage is TRBJ2-7, with 9 bases identical to TRBD1. J was trimmed by 5 bases and V by 4 bases; bases with no gene match: 15. CDR1 SGHVS and CDR2 FNYEAQ come from the germline V gene. The CDR3 length is 17 residues. The chain's CDR3 is CASSSKLHGTGIHEQYF. CDR3 DNA, as far as it was read: TGTGCCAGCAGCTCCAAGCTACACGGGACAGGGATCCACGAG.

CDR3 DNA, as far as it was read: TGTGCCAGTAGTATATATCAGGGGGCAGGTGGC. Translated, it gives CASSIYQGAGG. From start to end, the CDR3 is CASSIYQGAGGYTF. The chain employs TRBV19 and TRBJ1-2, with 8 bases fitting TRBD1. The DNA ends 3 residues before the CDR3 does, and the rest of the CDR3 is filled in from the germline J gene. This CDR3 is built from 14 residues. Germline V gives CDR1 LNHDA, CDR2 SQIVND (reference sequence). Losses at the gene ends were 2 bases for V and 7 bases for J; bases not matched to a gene: 6.

Points on this clone: The CDR3 is cut off 3 residues early in the read; its end comes from the germline J gene. V usage is TRBV12-3 or TRBV12-4 and J usage is TRBJ2-5, with D uncertain. This CDR3 is 15 amino acids long. Trimming cost V 5 bases and J 7 bases, with 20 bases left between them. The CDR3 DNA, read in part, is TGTGCCAGCAGTCCACACGAGTCCCCCCGTGGGACC. Translating gives CASSPHESPRGT. The full CDR3 reads CASSPHESPRGTQYF.

In regard to this clone: Read coverage stops 3 residues before the CDR3 terminus; the germline J gene supplies the remainder. The chain links TRBV6-1 to TRBJ2-7; 8 bases align to TRBD2. With V trimmed by 4 bases and J by 3 bases, 5 bases remained unmatched. Per germline, CDR1 MNHNS and CDR2 SASEGT. This CDR3 region has 14 residues. CDR3 DNA (partial): TGTGCCAGCAGTGCTGCGGGGGGTGGCTACGAG. Amino acids: CASSAAGGGYE. The full CDR3 is CASSAAGGGYEQYF.

Regarding this clone: Coverage ceases 3 residues before the CDR3 finishes, and the germline J gene fills in the end. V gene TRBV5-1 combines with J gene TRBJ1-1, with D perhaps TRBD1 (5 bases). The germline CDR1 and CDR2 sequences are SGHRS and YFSETQ. The CDR3 has 15 amino acids. Trimming left V 6 bases short and J 0 bases short, with 15 bases between. CDR3 loop: CASKSGRHMNTEAFF. CDR3 DNA, as far as it was read: TGCGCCAGCAAGTCAGGGCGGCACATGAACACTGAA.

Concerning this clone itself: The CDR3 goes on 3 residues after the read ends, and that part is filled in from the germline J gene. This chain uses TRBV2 with TRBJ1-5; TRBD1 agrees at 7 bases. Trimming removed 3 bases from V and 3 bases from J; junction bases left unmatched: 5. Germline lookup yields CDR1 SNHLY and CDR2 FYNNEI. The CDR3 has 15 amino acids. CDR3 protein: CASSDQGQDNQPQHF. The sequenced CDR3 bases are TGTGCCAGCAGTGACCAAGGACAGGACAATCAGCCC. Full variable domain (missing parts from reference TRBV2 and TRBJ1-5): EPEVTQTPSHQVTQMGQEVILRCVPISNHLYFYWYRQILGQKVEFLVSFYNNEISEKSEIFDDQFSVERPDGSNFTLKIRSTKLEDSAMYFCASSDQGQDNQPQHFGDGTRLSIL.

Points on this clone: The read terminates 3 residues ahead of where the CDR3 ends, so the germline J gene completes it. The chain has TRBV30 and TRBJ1-5, with D unresolved. The CDR3 is 13 amino acids. Deletions cut 4 bases from V and 0 bases from J, with 7 bases between. Germline CDR1 and CDR2: GTSNPN and SVGIG (reference sequence). CDR3 bases read: TGTGCCTGGACTCGCAGTAGCAATCAGCCC. It yields the protein CAWTRSSNQP. The CDR3 as a whole reads CAWTRSSNQPQHF.

Note on this clone: Read coverage stops 3 residues before the CDR3 terminus; the germline J gene supplies the remainder. The rearrangement uses TRBV30 and TRBJ1-2; D is perhaps TRBD1 (5 bases). Trimming pared 5 bases from V and 4 bases from J, leaving 11 bases between. CDR1 and CDR2 from the germline V gene are GTSNPN and SVGIG (reference sequence). There are 12 residues in the CDR3. The CDR3 spells CAWAQGAYGYTF. The covered CDR3 bases are TGTGCCTGGGCTCAGGGAGCCTATGGC.

Worth noting for this clone: From the germline J gene comes the end of the CDR3, since the read stops 3 residues before it. The V and J genes are TRBV7-3 and TRBJ1-1; 12 nucleotides match TRBD1. Germline CDR1 reads SGHTA; CDR2 reads FQGTGA. The CDR3 length is 16 residues. The CDR3 is CASSLSGGQGAQVAFF. CDR3 DNA, as far as it was read: TGTGCCAGCAGCTTATCGGGGGGACAGGGGGCGCAGGTA.

In regard to this clone: Read sequence stops 3 residues before the CDR3 end, and the germline J gene provides the missing end. This rearrangement joins TRBV10-3 to TRBJ2-3; D ambiguous. V gave up 11 bases and J gave up 4 bases, with 13 bases separating them. The CDR3 consists of 12 residues. Germline-derived CDR1 and CDR2 are ENHRY and SYGVKD. CDR3 protein: CALGSDADTQYF. CDR3 DNA, as far as it was read: TGTGCCCTTGGTAGTGATGCAGATACG.